This T cell receptor (beta chain) was sequenced in a study of T cells in tuberculosis. Sequencing was performed with immunoSEQ multiplex PCR; in TCRdb, only in-frame clones are kept and a portion is missing. The repertoire consists of some 90,000 clones, with under 95% occurring once and the leading ten covering approximately 2%. This CDR3 has 16 amino acids. J was trimmed by 13 bases and V by 2 bases; bases with no gene match: 12. Germline CDR1 and CDR2: MDHEN and SYDVKM. Cells were sorted from thawed PBMC rested overnight and stained with GMM-loaded CD1B tetramer, viability dye and anti-CD3. CD1B tetramers were loaded with Rhodococcus equi-derived C32 glucose monomycolate.

The chain uses TRBV28 and TRBJ1-6; 9 nucleotides match TRBD1. The sequence came from an adult woman with latent tuberculosis. Sequences were obtained from CD1b-GMM tetramer-negative cells sorted from PBMCs. For the CDR3, the DNA is TGTGCCAGCAGTTTAAGTTCCGGGACAGGGCGAGGTCCCCTCCACTTT. Translation gives CASSLSSGTGRGPLHF. The full variable domain, completed using reference TRBV28 and TRBJ1-6, is DVKVTQSSRYLVKRTGEKVFLECVQDMDHENMFWYRQDPGLGLRLIYFSYDVKMKEKGDIPEGYSVSREKKERFSLILESASTNQTSMYLCASSLSSGTGRGPLHFGNGTRLTVT.